This entry describes one TCR beta chain. V lost 4 bases and J lost 0; bases outside the gene matches: 8. CDR3 size: 17 residues. CDR1 is SGHTA and CDR2 is FQGNSA in the germline V gene. Per the original data handling: Estimation of nucleated cell counts was performed using reference gene primer amplification. The protocol was immunoSEQ multiplex PCR, while the TCRdb copy is restricted to in-frame clones and leaves out a portion. That table furnishes V, J and clone size, whereas the DNA furnished D and trimming. The table shows 120,000 or so clones, with 70% to 80% occurring only once. The data derive from a study of blood T cell repertoires in COVID-19. Overall study: The United States, Italy and Spain supplied acute and convalescent COVID-19 samples. Nucleic acid was either cDNA or gDNA, and it came from T cells, B-cell-depleted T cells, or PBMCs.

This receptor was identified in a human donor in a cohort sampled during active COVID-19. The sequencing sample was made of peripheral blood. V usage is TRBV7-2 and J usage is TRBJ2-2; 7 nucleotides agree with TRBD1. CDR3 in amino acids: CASSWVQGTSNTGELFF. The CDR3 DNA is TGTGCCAGCAGCTGGGTACAGGGGACGTCGAACACCGGGGAGCTGTTTTTT.